These 28 T cell receptor beta chains came from one sample sequenced in a study of T-cell reconstitution after alpha-beta-depleted transplantation in children. Construction of the TCRbeta library involved unique molecular identifiers. TCRdb re-derived calls from the PCR reads in MiXCR, one entry per CDR3 protein. The sample holds about 260,000 distinct CDR3 sequences, around 7.5% seen once. The sample consisted of PBMCs, mostly from graft donor cells, taken 180 days after TCRalphabeta/CD19-depleted stem cell transplant. The receptors stem from a male patient between 5 and 17 years old who had a stem cell transplant for acute lymphoblastic leukemia, so the T cells may come from the graft donor.

In its sample, this clonotype was seen many times. J is TRBJ1-2 and V is TRBV27; D ambiguous. Trimming stripped 7 bases from V and 0 bases from J, with 6 bases between. The CDR3 extends over 12 amino acids. From germline, CDR1 is MNHEY and CDR2 SMNVEV (reference sequence). This chain's CDR3 is CASKAPNYGYTF. The CDR3 nucleotides read TGTGCCAGCAAGGCCCCTAACTATGGCTACACCTTC.

There are many counts of this clonotype. The rearrangement uses TRBV6-1 and TRBJ2-1, with TRBD2 matching over 9 bases. Germline CDR1 MNHNS, CDR2 SASEGT. Trimming removed 2 bases from V and 2 bases from J; junction bases left unmatched: 1. The CDR3 runs 15 residues. CDR3 sequence: CASSEPSGAYNEQFF. The CDR3 bases are TGTGCCAGCAGTGAACCTAGCGGGGCCTACAATGAGCAGTTCTTC.

This clonotype was seen only a few times. The chain couples TRBV23-1 to TRBJ2-2; 7 nucleotides line up with TRBD2. TRBV23-1 is reported as an ORF; its role is uncertain. Trimming took 5 bases from V and 4 from J; bases not matched to a gene: 16. This CDR3 has 18 residues. The CDR3 sequence: CASSYNTNGRSCTGELFF. The CDR3 region has the DNA TGCGCCAGCAGTTATAATACGAACGGGAGGAGTTGCACCGGGGAGCTGTTTTTT.

This clonotype came up many times. V and J are TRBV6-5 and TRBJ2-4; a possible D gene is TRBD1 (5 bases). Between the trimmed V and J ends, which lost 2 bases and 3 bases, there was a span of 11 bases. Looked up from germline, CDR1 is MNHEY and CDR2 is SVGAGI. This CDR3 spans 15 amino acids. CDR3 nucleotides: TGTGCCAGCAGTTACGGGGCAGGGATCAAAAACATTCAGTACTTC. Residues: CASSYGAGIKNIQYF.

V is TRBV7-8 and J is TRBJ2-7; 12 bases are shared with TRBD1. The CDR3 sequence is 14 residues long. Per germline, CDR1 SGHVS and CDR2 FQNEAQ. J was trimmed by 5 bases and V by 5 bases; bases with no gene match: 4. CDR3 region: CASSRDRGRHEQYF. DNA of the CDR3: TGTGCCAGCAGCCGGGACAGGGGGCGACACGAGCAGTACTTC. The complete variable domain, with remaining parts taken from reference TRBV7-8 and TRBJ2-7, reads GAGVSQSPRYKVAKRGQDVALRCDPISGHVSLFWYQQALGQGPEFLTYFQNEAQLDKSGLPSDRFFAERPEGSVSTLKIQRTQQEDSAVYLCASSRDRGRHEQYFGPGTRLTVT.

Points on this clonotype: A clone one base away is much larger, so this may be a read error. The rearrangement uses TRBV2 and TRBJ2-7, with 8 bases fitting TRBD1. V shed 6 bases and J 3 bases; nucleotides not matched to a gene: 7. The CDR3 contains 14 residues. Germline V gene data show CDR1 as SNHLY and CDR2 as FYNNEI. The CDR3 bases are TGTGCCAGCAGGGCGACAGGGGAAGGCTACGAGCAGTACTTC. It translates to CASRATGEGYEQYF.

This clonotype was recorded many times. The chain joins TRBV24-1 to TRBJ2-2; D perhaps matches TRBD2 (5 bases). This CDR3 spans 17 amino acids. The V and J ends lost 4 bases and 3 bases respectively, with 17 bases between them. The germline V gene has CDR1 KGHDR and CDR2 SFDVKD. The CDR3 DNA reads TGTGCCACCAGTGACCGCCTTCGGGGTAGGGACACCGGGGAGCTGTTTTTT. Translated, it gives CATSDRLRGRDTGELFF.

This clonotype has just a few counts. The chain employs TRBV4-1 and TRBJ2-3; D gene uncertain. V was shortened by 1 base and J by 3 bases, with 11 bases between the two germline ends. The germline CDR1 and CDR2 sequences are MGHRA and YSYEKL. CDR3 size: 15 residues. The CDR3 loop is CASSQVLIGTDTQYF. The CDR3 DNA sequence: TGCGCCAGCAGCCAAGTACTAATAGGGACAGATACGCAGTATTTT.

By share of the sample, this clonotype is medium-sized (0.01 to 0.1%). The chain is built from TRBV4-1 and TRBJ1-2; the D gene is possibly TRBD1 (5 bases). Deletions cut 3 bases from V and 3 bases from J, with 17 bases between. In germline, CDR1 is MGHRA, CDR2 YSYEKL. This CDR3 contains 16 residues. The CDR3 DNA is TGCGCCAGCAGCCAGCTACCGGGACGGGAAGACTATGGCTACACCTTC. It is translated as CASSQLPGREDYGYTF.

This clonotype has a count of ten or more. The chain recombines TRBV7-2 with TRBJ1-1; D unclear. Trimming stripped 5 bases from V and 5 bases from J, with 12 bases between. In germline, CDR1 is SGHTA, CDR2 FQGNSA. CDR3 length equals 13 residues. The CDR3 is CASSIQGRTEAFF. As DNA, the CDR3 is TGTGCCAGCAGCATTCAAGGCAGAACTGAAGCTTTCTTT.

This clonotype was detected ten times or more. The chain has TRBV4-1 and TRBJ2-1, with 9 bases that match TRBD2. CDR1 MGHRA and CDR2 YSYEKL come from the germline V gene. CDR3 size: 16 residues. Losses at the gene ends were 0 bases for V and 5 bases for J; bases not matched to a gene: 5. CDR3 DNA: TGCGCCAGCAGCCAAGATGGGGTAGCGGGGGACAATGAGCAGTTCTTC. This translates into CASSQDGVAGDNEQFF.

A few counts support this clonotype. V gene TRBV13 combines with J gene TRBJ1-5; TRBD1 matches at 8 bases. This CDR3 has 15 residues. Looked up from germline, CDR1 is PRHDT and CDR2 is FYEKMQ (reference sequence). V dropped 5 bases and J dropped 7; count of bases not matched to a gene: 10. CDR3 sequence reads: CASSRRGRGHQPQHF. Written as DNA, the CDR3 is TGTGCCAGCAGCCGGCGGGGCAGGGGGCACCAGCCCCAGCATTTT.

This clonotype showed up many times. The chain employs TRBV5-6 and TRBJ2-5, with D possibly TRBD2 on 7 matching bases. Trimming pared 1 base from V and 5 bases from J, leaving 12 bases between. The CDR3 covers 14 residues. Germline CDR1 reads SGHDT; CDR2 reads YYEEEE. The CDR3 coding sequence is TGTGCCAGCAGCTTGATAGGGAGGGGGGAGACCCAGTACTTC. Translating it yields CASSLIGRGETQYF.

This clonotype was seen ten or more times. The chain combines TRBV5-1 with TRBJ1-2; D perhaps matches TRBD1 (5 bases). Germline CDR1 is SGHRS and CDR2 is YFSETQ. V was shortened by 0 bases and J by 4 bases, with 13 bases between the two germline ends. The CDR3 is 15 residues long. The CDR3 is CASSLAGGNLYGYTF. CDR3 sequence (DNA): TGCGCCAGCAGCTTGGCCGGGGGGAACCTCTATGGCTACACCTTC.

This clonotype occurred many times. V is TRBV4-1 and J is TRBJ2-7; the D is unclear. Germline-derived CDR1 and CDR2 are MGHRA and YSYEKL. Trimming removed 0 bases from V and 3 bases from J, with 12 bases in between. The CDR3 runs 15 residues. CDR3 region: CASSQERSQSYEQYF. Here the CDR3 DNA reads TGCGCCAGCAGCCAAGAGAGGAGCCAAAGCTACGAGCAGTACTTC.

This clonotype was detected ten times or more. The V gene is TRBV2, the J gene TRBJ1-1, with D unclear. The CDR3 loop spans 13 amino acids. CDR1 is SNHLY and CDR2 is FYNNEI in the germline V gene. The V end was cut by 8 bases, the J end by 0 bases, with 10 bases between. CDR3 sequence: CASYGSMNTEAFF. The CDR3 coding sequence is TGTGCCAGCTATGGGTCAATGAACACTGAAGCTTTCTTT.

This clonotype was seen repeatedly, ten times or more. The genes are TRBV7-3 and TRBJ2-3; D is possibly TRBD1 (5 bases). CDR1 and CDR2 (germline): SGHTA, FQGTGA. The CDR3 contains 15 residues. V lost 4 bases, J lost 3 bases, and 14 bases lay in between. CDR3 sequence reads: CASSWGGRATDTQYF. Written as DNA, the CDR3 is TGTGCCAGCAGCTGGGGCGGCAGGGCGACAGATACGCAGTATTTT.

This clonotype was detected a few times. The CDR3 DNA sequence: TGTGCCAGTAGTATCAGCCTCAGGGGAGCTAACTATGGCTACACCTTC. This codes for CASSISLRGANYGYTF. This sequence joins TRBV19 and TRBJ1-2; tentatively, D is TRBD1 (6 bases). CDR1 is LNHDA and CDR2 is SQIVND in the germline V gene (reference sequence). Trimming cost V 3 bases and J 0 bases, with 14 bases left between them. CDR3 length equals 16 residues.

There are many counts of this clonotype. The chain links TRBV11-2 to TRBJ2-3; 8 bases are shared with TRBD2. The germline V gene has CDR1 SGHAT and CDR2 FQNNGV. The CDR3 spans 17 residues. Trimming removed 0 bases from V and 2 bases from J; junction bases left unmatched: 7. CDR3 in DNA: TGTGCCAGCAGCTTAGACTCGCGGGGGGCCCCCACAGATACGCAGTATTTT. Protein: CASSLDSRGAPTDTQYF.

This clonotype appeared many times. The chain carries TRBV6-5 and TRBJ2-7, with TRBD2 as a possible D gene (5 bases). Between the trimmed V and J ends, which lost 8 bases and 2 bases, there was a span of 19 bases. The CDR3 spans 15 residues. Germline-derived CDR1 and CDR2 are MNHEY and SVGAGI. This chain's CDR3 is CASGPSGSGTYEQYF. CDR3 bases: TGTGCCAGCGGCCCCTCGGGATCGGGGACCTACGAGCAGTACTTC.

This clonotype was counted at least ten times. The V call is TRBV29-1, the J call TRBJ1-1; D unclear. Germline V gives CDR1 SQVTM, CDR2 ANQGSEA. The CDR3 is 14 residues long. Trimming left V 6 bases short and J 0 bases short, with 14 bases between. CDR3 loop: CSVGLLAMNTEAFF. In DNA, the CDR3 is TGCAGCGTAGGACTTTTGGCTATGAACACTGAAGCTTTCTTT.

This clonotype came up many times. The rearrangement links TRBV7-9 to TRBJ2-1; D unresolved. V gave up 0 bases and J gave up 7 bases, with 13 bases separating them. The germline gives CDR1 SEHNR, CDR2 FQNEAQ (reference sequence). This CDR3 is 15 amino acids long. In nucleotides, the CDR3 is TGTGCCAGCAGCTTAGCGGTTGGGAAGGCAAATGAGCAGTTCTTC. This gives the protein CASSLAVGKANEQFF.

As regards this clonotype: This sequence may be a read error, since a much larger clone differs from it by one base. The chain joins TRBV3-1 to TRBJ2-7; D gene unclear. With 1 base removed from V and 0 bases from J, the gap between germline ends came to 10 bases. This CDR3 spans 15 amino acids. CDR1 and CDR2 (germline): LGHDT, YNNKEL (reference sequence). In DNA, the CDR3 is TGTGCCAGCAGCCAAGGGGCAGGAGTCTCCTACGAGCAGTACTTC. Protein sequence: CASSQGAGVSYEQYF.

This clonotype was seen repeatedly, ten times or more. V is TRBV10-3 and J is TRBJ1-1, with 8 positions matching TRBD1. In germline, CDR1 is ENHRY, CDR2 SYGVKD. The CDR3 is made up of 12 amino acids. The J segment lost 4 bases and the V segment lost 7 bases, leaving 2 bases of the junction unmatched. The CDR3, as DNA: TGTGCCATCACTACAGGGGGCACTGAAGCTTTCTTT. It encodes CAITTGGTEAFF.

This clonotype appeared many times. This chain uses TRBV19 with TRBJ2-1, with a possible D match to TRBD2 (5 bases). Trimming took 9 bases from V and 2 from J, leaving 17 bases between them. Germline CDR1 LNHDA, CDR2 SQIVND (reference sequence). The CDR3 runs to 15 residues. CDR3 loop: CASSLARAPYNEQFF. The DNA of the CDR3 is TGTGCCAGCAGCCTGGCGAGGGCCCCCTACAATGAGCAGTTCTTC.

This clonotype was counted a few times. This chain uses TRBV18 with TRBJ2-7; 8 bases align to TRBD1. The CDR3 consists of 14 residues. Per germline, CDR1 KGHSH and CDR2 LQKENI. V lost 2 bases to trimming and J lost 1 base; unmatched junction nucleotides: 1. DNA of the CDR3: TGTGCCAGCTCACCATGGGACAGGTCCTACGAGCAGTACTTC. Translating it yields CASSPWDRSYEQYF. Supplemented by reference TRBV18 and TRBJ2-7, the full variable domain reads NAGVMQNPRHLVRRRGQEARLRCSPMKGHSHVYWYRQLPEEGLKFMVYLQKENIIDESGMPKERFSAEFPKEGPSILRIQQVVRGDSAAYFCASSPWDRSYEQYFGPGTRLTVT.

The table lists this clonotype with many counts. The V gene is TRBV25-1, the J gene TRBJ2-7, with D maybe TRBD2 (6 bases). In germline, CDR1 is MGHDK, CDR2 SYGVNS. CDR3 length: 15 residues. The V and J ends lost 2 bases and 0 bases respectively, with 11 bases between them. The CDR3 DNA reads as TGTGCCAGCAGTGAAGGGTTGGAGGGCTCCTACGAGCAGTACTTC. Its translation is CASSEGLEGSYEQYF.

This clonotype appeared many times. The J gene is TRBJ2-3, the V gene TRBV23-1; 7 bases line up with TRBD2. TRBV23-1 is known as an ORF, though its function is uncertain. Losses at the gene ends were 2 bases for V and 2 bases for J; bases not matched to a gene: 10. The CDR3 has 17 residues. CDR3 sequence (DNA): TGCGCCAGCAGTCAACCCAATCTGGGAGGGGCCACAGATACGCAGTATTTT. It yields the protein CASSQPNLGGATDTQYF.